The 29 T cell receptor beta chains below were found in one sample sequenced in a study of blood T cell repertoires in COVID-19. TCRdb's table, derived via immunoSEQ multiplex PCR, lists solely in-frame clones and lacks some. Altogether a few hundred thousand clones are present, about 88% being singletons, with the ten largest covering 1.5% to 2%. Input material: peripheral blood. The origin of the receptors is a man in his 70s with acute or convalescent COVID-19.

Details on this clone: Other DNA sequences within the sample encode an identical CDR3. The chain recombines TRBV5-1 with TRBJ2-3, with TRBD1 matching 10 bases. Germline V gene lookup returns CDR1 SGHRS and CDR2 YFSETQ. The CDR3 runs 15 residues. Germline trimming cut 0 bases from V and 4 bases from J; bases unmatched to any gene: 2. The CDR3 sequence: CASSLGQGAADTQYF. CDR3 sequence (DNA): TGCGCCAGCAGCTTGGGACAGGGGGCCGCAGATACGCAGTATTTT.

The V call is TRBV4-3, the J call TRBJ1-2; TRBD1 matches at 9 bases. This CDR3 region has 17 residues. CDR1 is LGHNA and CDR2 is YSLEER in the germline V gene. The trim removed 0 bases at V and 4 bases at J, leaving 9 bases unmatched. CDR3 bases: TGCGCCAGCAGCCAAGATTGGGGGGGACAGGGCCTCTATGGCTACACCTTC. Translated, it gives CASSQDWGGQGLYGYTF.

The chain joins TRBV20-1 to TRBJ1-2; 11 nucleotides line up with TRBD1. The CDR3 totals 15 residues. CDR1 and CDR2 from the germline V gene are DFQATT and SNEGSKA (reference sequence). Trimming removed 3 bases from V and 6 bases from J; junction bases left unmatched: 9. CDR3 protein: CSASSDRGRQDGYTF. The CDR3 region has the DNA TGCAGTGCTAGTTCGGACAGGGGGCGCCAAGATGGCTACACCTTC.

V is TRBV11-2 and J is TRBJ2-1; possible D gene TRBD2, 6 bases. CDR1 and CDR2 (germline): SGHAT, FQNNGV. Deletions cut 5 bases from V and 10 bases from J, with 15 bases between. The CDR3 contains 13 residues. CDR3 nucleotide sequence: TGTGCCAGCAGCGGTGTACTAGCTTTGGAGCAGTTCTTC. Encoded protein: CASSGVLALEQFF.

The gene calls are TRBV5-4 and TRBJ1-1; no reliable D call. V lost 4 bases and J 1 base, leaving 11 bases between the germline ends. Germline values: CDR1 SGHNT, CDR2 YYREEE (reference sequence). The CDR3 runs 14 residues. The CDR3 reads CASSTDMENTEAFF. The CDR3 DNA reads TGTGCCAGCAGCACCGACATGGAGAACACTGAAGCTTTCTTT. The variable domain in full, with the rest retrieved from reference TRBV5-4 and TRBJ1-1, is ETGVTQSPTHLIKTRGQQVTLRCSSQSGHNTVSWYQQALGQGPQFIFQYYREEENGRGNFPPRFSGLQFPNYSSELNVNALELDDSALYLCASSTDMENTEAFFGQGTRLTVV.

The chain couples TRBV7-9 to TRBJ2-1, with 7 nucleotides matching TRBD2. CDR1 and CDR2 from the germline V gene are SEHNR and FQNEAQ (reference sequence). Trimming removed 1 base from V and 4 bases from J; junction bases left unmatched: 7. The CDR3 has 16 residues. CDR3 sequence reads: CASSLGSGTIYNEQFF. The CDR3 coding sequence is TGTGCCAGCAGCTTAGGGTCCGGGACTATTTACAATGAGCAGTTCTTC. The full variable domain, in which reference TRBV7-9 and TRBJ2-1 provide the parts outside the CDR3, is DTGVSQNPRHKITKRGQNVTFRCDPISEHNRLYWYRQTLGQGPEFLTYFQNEAQLEKSRLLSDRFSAERPKGSFSTLEIQRTEQGDSAMYLCASSLGSGTIYNEQFFGPGTRLTVL.

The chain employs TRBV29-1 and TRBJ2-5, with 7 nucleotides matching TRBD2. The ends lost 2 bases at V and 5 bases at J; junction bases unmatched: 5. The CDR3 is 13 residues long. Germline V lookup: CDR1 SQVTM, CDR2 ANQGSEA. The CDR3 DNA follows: TGCAGCGTTGAAATGGGGGGGGAGGAGACCCAGTACTTC. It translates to CSVEMGGEETQYF.

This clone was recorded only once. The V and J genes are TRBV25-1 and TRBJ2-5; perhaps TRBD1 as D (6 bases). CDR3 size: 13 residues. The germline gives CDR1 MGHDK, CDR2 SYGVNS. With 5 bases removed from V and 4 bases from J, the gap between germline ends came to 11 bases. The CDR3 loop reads CASSRGIRETQYF. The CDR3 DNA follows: TGTGCCAGCAGTAGGGGGATCAGAGAGACCCAGTACTTC.

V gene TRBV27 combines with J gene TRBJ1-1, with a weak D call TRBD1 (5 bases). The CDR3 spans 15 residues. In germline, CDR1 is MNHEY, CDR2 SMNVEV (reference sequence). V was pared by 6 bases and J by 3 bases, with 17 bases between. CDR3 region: CASSSLGQKDTEAFF. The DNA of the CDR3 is TGTGCCAGCAGCTCCCTGGGGCAGAAAGACACTGAAGCTTTCTTT.

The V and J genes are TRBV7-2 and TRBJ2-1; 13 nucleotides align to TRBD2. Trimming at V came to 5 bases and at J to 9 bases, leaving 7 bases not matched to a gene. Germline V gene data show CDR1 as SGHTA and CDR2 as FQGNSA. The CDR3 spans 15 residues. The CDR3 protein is CASSPGLAGATEQFF. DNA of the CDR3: TGTGCCAGCAGCCCCGGACTAGCGGGAGCCACTGAGCAGTTCTTC.

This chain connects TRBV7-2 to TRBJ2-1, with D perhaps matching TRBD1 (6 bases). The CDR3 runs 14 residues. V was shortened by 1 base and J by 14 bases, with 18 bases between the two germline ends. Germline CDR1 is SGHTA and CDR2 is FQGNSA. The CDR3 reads CASSLEGVLAGEFF. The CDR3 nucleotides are TGTGCCAGCAGCTTAGAGGGGGTCTTGGCAGGGGAGTTCTTC.

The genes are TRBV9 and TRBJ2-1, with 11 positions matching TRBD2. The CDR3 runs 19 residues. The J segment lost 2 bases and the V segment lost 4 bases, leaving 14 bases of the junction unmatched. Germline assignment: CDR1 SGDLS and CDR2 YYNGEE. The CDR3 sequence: CASSTHTQGTSGPYNEQFF. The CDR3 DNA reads TGTGCCAGCAGCACCCACACTCAAGGGACTAGCGGACCCTACAATGAGCAGTTCTTC.

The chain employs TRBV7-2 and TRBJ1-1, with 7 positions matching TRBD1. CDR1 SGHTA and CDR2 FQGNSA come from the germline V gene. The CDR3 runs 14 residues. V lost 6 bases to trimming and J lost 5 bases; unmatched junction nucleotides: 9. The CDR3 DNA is TGTGCCAGCAGACAAACAGGGGCGAAAACTGAAGCTTTCTTT. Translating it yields CASRQTGAKTEAFF.

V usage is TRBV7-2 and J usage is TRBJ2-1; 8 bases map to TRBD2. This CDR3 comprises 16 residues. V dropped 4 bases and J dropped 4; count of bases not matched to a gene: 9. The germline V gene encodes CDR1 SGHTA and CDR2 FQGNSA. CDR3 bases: TGTGCCAGCAGCTCGCAGGCGGGGGGCCGGTACAATGAGCAGTTCTTC. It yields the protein CASSSQAGGRYNEQFF.

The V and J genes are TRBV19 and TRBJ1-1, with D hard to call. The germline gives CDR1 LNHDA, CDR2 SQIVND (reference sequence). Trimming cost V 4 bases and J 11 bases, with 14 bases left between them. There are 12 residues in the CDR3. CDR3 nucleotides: TGTGCCAGTAGTACCATTGGCCCGGGGGCTTTCTTT. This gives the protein CASSTIGPGAFF.

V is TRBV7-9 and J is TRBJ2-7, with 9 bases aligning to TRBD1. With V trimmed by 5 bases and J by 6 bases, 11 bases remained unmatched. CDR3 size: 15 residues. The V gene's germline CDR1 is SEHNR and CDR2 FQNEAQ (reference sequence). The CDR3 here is CASSHGGQGRSEQYF. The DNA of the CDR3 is TGTGCCAGCAGCCACGGCGGACAGGGGAGGTCCGAGCAGTACTTC.

CDR3 sequence (DNA): TGTGCCAGCAGTGCACAACCTTCGAACACTGAAGCTTTCTTT. Amino acid sequence: CASSAQPSNTEAFF. The chain is built from TRBV5-4 and TRBJ1-1, with D unclear. CDR1 SGHNT and CDR2 YYREEE come from the germline V gene (reference sequence). Trimming removed 5 bases from V and 1 base from J, with 12 bases in between. The CDR3 length is 14 residues.

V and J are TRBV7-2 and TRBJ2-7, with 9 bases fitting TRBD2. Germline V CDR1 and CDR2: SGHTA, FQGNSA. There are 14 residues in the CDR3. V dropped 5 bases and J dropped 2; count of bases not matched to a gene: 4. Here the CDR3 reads CASSVTSGPYEQYF. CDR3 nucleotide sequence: TGTGCCAGCAGCGTGACTAGCGGCCCCTACGAGCAGTACTTC.

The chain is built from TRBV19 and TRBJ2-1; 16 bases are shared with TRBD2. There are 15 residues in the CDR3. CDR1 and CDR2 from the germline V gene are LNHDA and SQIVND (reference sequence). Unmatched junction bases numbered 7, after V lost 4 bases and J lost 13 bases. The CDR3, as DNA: TGTGCCAGTAGTACCTCCGGGACTAGCGGGAGGGTACAGTTCTTC. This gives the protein CASSTSGTSGRVQFF.

CDR3 sequence (DNA): TGTGCCAGCAGTCTAGGACAAGAGACCCAGTACTTC. Translating it yields CASSLGQETQYF. The V call is TRBV14, the J call TRBJ2-5; D gene unclear. CDR3 length equals 12 residues. Trimming pared 6 bases from V and 2 bases from J, leaving 7 bases between. Germline V gives CDR1 SGHDN, CDR2 FVKESK.

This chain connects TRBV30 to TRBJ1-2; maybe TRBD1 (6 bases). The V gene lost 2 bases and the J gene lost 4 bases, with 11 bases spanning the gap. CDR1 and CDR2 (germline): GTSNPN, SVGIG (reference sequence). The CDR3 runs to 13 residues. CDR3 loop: CAWSYTGSYGYTF. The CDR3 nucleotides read TGTGCCTGGAGTTATACAGGGTCCTATGGCTACACCTTC.

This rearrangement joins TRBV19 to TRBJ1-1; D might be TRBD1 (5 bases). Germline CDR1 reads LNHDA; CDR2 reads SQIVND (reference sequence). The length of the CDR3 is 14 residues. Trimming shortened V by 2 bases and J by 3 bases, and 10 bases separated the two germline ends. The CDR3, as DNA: TGTGCCAGTAGTATAATGGTGGGGCACACTGAAGCTTTCTTT. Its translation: CASSIMVGHTEAFF. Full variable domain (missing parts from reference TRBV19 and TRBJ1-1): DGGITQSPKYLFRKEGQNVTLSCEQNLNHDAMYWYRQDPGQGLRLIYYSQIVNDFQKGDIAEGYSVSREKKESFPLTVTSAQKNPTAFYLCASSIMVGHTEAFFGQGTRLTVV.

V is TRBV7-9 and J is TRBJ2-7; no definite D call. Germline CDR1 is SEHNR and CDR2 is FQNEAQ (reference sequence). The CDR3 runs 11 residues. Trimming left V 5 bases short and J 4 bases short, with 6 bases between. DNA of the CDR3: TGTGCCAGCAGCCTTTTTTACGAGCAGTACTTC. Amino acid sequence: CASSLFYEQYF.

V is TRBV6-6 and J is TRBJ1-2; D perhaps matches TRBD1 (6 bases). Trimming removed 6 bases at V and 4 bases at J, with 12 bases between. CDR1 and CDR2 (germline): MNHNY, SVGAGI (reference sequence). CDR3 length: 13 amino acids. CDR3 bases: TGTGCCAGCAGCCCGGACAGTCGCTATGGCTACACCTTC. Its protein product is CASSPDSRYGYTF.

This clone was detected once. The DNA for the CDR3 is TGTGCCAGCAGCTTCGAACAGGAGAACACTGAAGCTTTCTTT. This codes for CASSFEQENTEAFF. The V call is TRBV7-9, the J call TRBJ1-1, with D maybe TRBD1 (5 bases). This CDR3 spans 14 amino acids. Per germline, CDR1 SEHNR and CDR2 FQNEAQ (reference sequence). Trimming cost V 3 bases and J 1 base, with 9 bases left between them.

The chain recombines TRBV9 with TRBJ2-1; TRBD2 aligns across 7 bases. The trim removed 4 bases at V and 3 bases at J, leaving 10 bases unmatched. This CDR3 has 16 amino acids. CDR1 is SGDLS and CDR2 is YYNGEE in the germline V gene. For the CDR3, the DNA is TGTGCCAGCAGCCCCCGGGGCGGGAGTCTCTACAATGAGCAGTTCTTC. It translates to CASSPRGGSLYNEQFF.

CDR3 DNA sequence: TGTGCCACCCTGGACAGGGGGCGCACAGATACGCAGTATTTT. Amino acids: CATLDRGRTDTQYF. The chain employs TRBV10-3 and TRBJ2-3, with TRBD1 matching 11 bases. With 10 bases clipped from V and 1 base from J, the junction kept 4 bases outside the gene matches. In germline, CDR1 is ENHRY, CDR2 SYGVKD. The CDR3 spans 14 residues.

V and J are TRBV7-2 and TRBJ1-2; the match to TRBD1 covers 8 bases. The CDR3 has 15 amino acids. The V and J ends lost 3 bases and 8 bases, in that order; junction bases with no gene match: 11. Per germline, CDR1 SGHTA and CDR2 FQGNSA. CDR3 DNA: TGTGCCAGCAGCTTGGCCGGACAGGGTATGTACGGCTACACCTTC. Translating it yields CASSLAGQGMYGYTF.

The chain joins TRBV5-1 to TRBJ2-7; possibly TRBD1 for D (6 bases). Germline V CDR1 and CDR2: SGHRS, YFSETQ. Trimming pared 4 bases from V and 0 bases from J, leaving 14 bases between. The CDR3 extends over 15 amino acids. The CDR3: CASSVPGQSSYEQYF. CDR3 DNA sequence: TGCGCCAGCAGCGTTCCGGGACAAAGCTCCTACGAGCAGTACTTC.